This TCR beta chain comes out of a study of blood T cell repertoires in COVID-19. Study summary: The study drew acute and convalescent COVID-19 samples from the United States, Italy and Spain.

This clone was picked up a small number of times. Recovered status applied to Cohort 3 donors who had two consecutive negative PCRs. It also applied to those with clearance or with symptom resolution. Sequencing used immunoSEQ multiplex PCR; TCRdb keeps in-frame clones, though not all of them. Seen here are 150,000 to 200,000 clones, approximately 86% observed once, and the top ten hold about 2.3%. V was clipped by 1 base and J by 7 bases, with 6 bases between them. The CDR3 is 13 amino acids. Germline V lookup: CDR1 SGHDT, CDR2 YYEEEE. The material sequenced was PBMCs or T cells enriched from blood (not recorded which). This TCR was sampled from a woman in her 30s who had recovered from COVID-19. V is TRBV5-6 and J is TRBJ1-6; D ambiguous. The CDR3 bases are TGTGCCAGCAGCTTGCTGAGGAATTCACCCCTCCACTTT. It codes for CASSLLRNSPLHF. The entire variable domain, with the rest obtained from reference TRBV5-6 and TRBJ1-6, is as follows: DAGVTQSPTHLIKTRGQQVTLRCSPKSGHDTVSWYQQALGQGPQFIFQYYEEEERQRGNFPDRFSGHQFPNYSSELNVNALLLGDSALYLCASSLLRNSPLHFGNGTRLTVT.